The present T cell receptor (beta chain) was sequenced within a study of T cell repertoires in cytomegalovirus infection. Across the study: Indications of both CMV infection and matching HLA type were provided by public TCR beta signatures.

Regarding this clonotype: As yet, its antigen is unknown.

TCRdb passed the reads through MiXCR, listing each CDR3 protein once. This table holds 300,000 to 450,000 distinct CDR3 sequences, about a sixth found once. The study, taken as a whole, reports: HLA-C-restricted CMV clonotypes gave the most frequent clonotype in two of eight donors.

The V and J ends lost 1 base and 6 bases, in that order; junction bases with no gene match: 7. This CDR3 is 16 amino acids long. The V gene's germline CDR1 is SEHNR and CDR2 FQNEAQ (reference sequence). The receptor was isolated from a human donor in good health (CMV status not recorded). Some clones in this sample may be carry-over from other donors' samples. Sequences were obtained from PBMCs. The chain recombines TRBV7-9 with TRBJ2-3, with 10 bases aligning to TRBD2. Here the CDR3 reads CASSLGPSGSLDTQYF. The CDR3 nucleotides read TGTGCCAGCAGCTTAGGCCCTAGCGGGAGTTTGGATACGCAGTATTTT.